Presented here are 8 T cell receptor beta chains from one specimen sequenced in a study of T cell repertoires in cytomegalovirus infection. Each CDR3 protein gets one entry after TCRdb re-called the reads with MiXCR. The sample carries 150,000 to 200,000 distinct CDR3 sequences, over 13% recorded once. Sequenced: PBMCs. The receptors were sampled from a human donor in good health (CMV status not recorded). Some clones in this sample may be carry-over from other donors' samples.

The sample holds many counts of this clonotype. The chain joins TRBV7-2 to TRBJ2-2, with D perhaps TRBD1 or TRBD2 (5 bases each). The CDR3 spans 17 residues. Germline CDR1 reads SGHTA; CDR2 reads FQGNSA. V lost 4 bases and J 0 bases, leaving 15 bases between the germline ends. CDR3 coding DNA: TGTGCCAGCAGCTCCGGGACCAATTTTGCGAACACCGGGGAGCTGTTTTTT. Translating it yields CASSSGTNFANTGELFF.

This clonotype has a handful of counts. The chain combines TRBV20-1 with TRBJ1-5; 8 bases match TRBD1. The CDR3 covers 15 residues. Germline CDR1 DFQATT, CDR2 SNEGSKA (reference sequence). Trimming cost V 6 bases and J 0 bases; bases outside gene matches: 7. CDR3 bases: TGCAGTGCACCGACAGGGGTTGGTAGCAATCAGCCCCAGCATTTT. This codes for CSAPTGVGSNQPQHF.

This clonotype was counted only a few times. The chain couples TRBV5-1 to TRBJ2-1; TRBD1 might be the D (6 bases). CDR1 is SGHRS, CDR2 YFSETQ, per germline. The CDR3 extends over 14 amino acids. V was shortened by 0 bases and J by 7 bases, with 11 bases between the two germline ends. CDR3 sequence: CASSLGLTGNEQFF. CDR3 sequence (DNA): TGCGCCAGCAGCTTGGGGCTAACAGGGAATGAGCAGTTCTTC. Filled out from reference TRBV5-1 and TRBJ2-1, the complete variable domain reads KAGVTQTPRYLIKTRGQQVTLSCSPISGHRSVSWYQQTPGQGLQFLFEYFSETQRNKGNFPGRFSGRQFSNSRSEMNVSTLELGDSALYLCASSLGLTGNEQFFGPGTRLTVL.

The chain recombines TRBV29-1 with TRBJ2-1, with TRBD2 identical over 12 bases. This CDR3 is 15 amino acids long. In germline, CDR1 is SQVTM, CDR2 ANQGSEA. V gave up 6 bases and J gave up 5 bases; unmatched junction bases: 8. The CDR3 loop reads CSVLGGLAGHNEQFF. The CDR3 DNA is TGCAGCGTCCTTGGGGGACTAGCGGGCCACAATGAGCAGTTCTTC.

This clonotype appeared a few times. The V gene is TRBV7-2, the J gene TRBJ1-1; D might be TRBD1 (5 bases). CDR1 and CDR2 (germline): SGHTA, FQGNSA. This CDR3 comprises 16 residues. The V end was cut by 8 bases, the J end by 0 bases, with 19 bases between. CDR3 sequence reads: CASALTDWRLNTEAFF. The CDR3, as DNA: TGTGCCAGCGCGTTGACAGATTGGAGATTGAACACTGAAGCTTTCTTT.

The rearrangement links TRBV28 to TRBJ2-1; 13 bases line up with TRBD2. The CDR3 totals 18 residues. The V gene's germline CDR1 is MDHEN and CDR2 SYDVKM. The V and J ends lost 5 bases and 4 bases, in that order; junction bases with no gene match: 11. The CDR3 region is CASSPGLAGSRSYNEQFF. The CDR3 DNA sequence: TGTGCCAGCAGTCCGGGACTAGCGGGGTCTCGGTCATACAATGAGCAGTTCTTC.

This clonotype was counted at least ten times. This sequence joins TRBV7-9 and TRBJ1-6, with D unclear. V shed 5 bases and J shed 5 bases, with 10 bases lying between them. Per the germline V gene, CDR1 is SEHNR and CDR2 is FQNEAQ (reference sequence). This CDR3 spans 14 amino acids. CDR3 sequence reads: CASSPNGDNSPLHF. The DNA of the CDR3 is TGTGCCAGCAGCCCCAACGGCGATAATTCACCCCTCCACTTT. The full variable domain, completed using reference TRBV7-9 and TRBJ1-6, is DTGVSQNPRHKITKRGQNVTFRCDPISEHNRLYWYRQTLGQGPEFLTYFQNEAQLEKSRLLSDRFSAERPKGSFSTLEIQRTEQGDSAMYLCASSPNGDNSPLHFGNGTRLTVT.

The rearrangement joins TRBV7-8 to TRBJ2-7; 8 bases agree with TRBD1. Germline assignment: CDR1 SGHVS and CDR2 FQNEAQ. V lost 3 bases and J lost 6; bases outside the gene matches: 7. The length of the CDR3 is 14 residues. As DNA, the CDR3 is TGTGCCAGCAGCTTTCTGGACAGGGTTGGCGAGCAGTACTTC. Protein: CASSFLDRVGEQYF.